These 7 T cell receptor beta chains were all obtained from the same sample, sequenced in a study of OX40 agonist ivuxolimab in advanced cancers. The method was immunoSEQ multiplex PCR; TCRdb's version includes in-frame clones alone and lacks a portion of them. The sample lists about 40,000 clones; approximately 90% were seen once. The sequencing here drew on CD4+ or CD8+ T cells sorted from blood, taken in a trial of the OX40 agonist ivuxolimab. The receptor source for this set is an adult with an advanced solid tumor such as melanoma, head and neck, liver or kidney cancer.

The gene calls are TRBV10-1 and TRBJ2-1; D remains ambiguous. Germline-derived CDR1 and CDR2 are WNHNN and SYGVQD (reference sequence). This CDR3 region has 17 residues. V lost 0 bases and J 0 bases, leaving 12 bases between the germline ends. The CDR3 here is CASSESSQGSSYNEQFF. DNA for the CDR3: TGCGCCAGCAGTGAGTCGAGTCAAGGGTCCTCCTACAATGAGCAGTTCTTC.

This clone appeared a single time. The gene calls are TRBV19 and TRBJ2-7, with 7 bases that match TRBD1. The germline V gene encodes CDR1 LNHDA and CDR2 SQIVND (reference sequence). Trimming took 7 bases from V and 5 from J; bases not matched to a gene: 11. This CDR3 is built from 14 residues. The CDR3 here is CASKSTGWGDEQYF. The CDR3 DNA reads TGTGCCAGTAAATCGACAGGGTGGGGCGACGAGCAGTACTTC.

The V gene is TRBV7-9, the J gene TRBJ2-6; 8 bases line up with TRBD1. Germline CDR1 SEHNR, CDR2 FQNEAQ (reference sequence). Unmatched junction bases numbered 12, after V lost 7 bases and J lost 1 base. The CDR3 has 18 residues. CDR3 nucleotide sequence: TGTGCCAGCACTAACAGGGGGGTTCCCCAATCTGGGGCCAACGTCCTGACTTTC. Translating gives CASTNRGVPQSGANVLTF.

The chain carries TRBV7-8 and TRBJ2-1, with 13 bases fitting TRBD2. Germline CDR1 SGHVS, CDR2 FQNEAQ. The CDR3 is 14 amino acids. Germline trimming cut 6 bases from V and 7 bases from J; bases unmatched to any gene: 3. CDR3 nucleotide sequence: TGTGCCAGCAGGGGACTAGCGGGGTTGAATGAGCAGTTCTTC. Translating it yields CASRGLAGLNEQFF.

This clone occurred a few times. The rearrangement uses TRBV28 and TRBJ2-7; TRBD2 matches at 7 bases. Germline trimming cut 7 bases from V and 6 bases from J; bases unmatched to any gene: 6. Looked up from germline, CDR1 is MDHEN and CDR2 is SYDVKM. The CDR3 extends over 12 amino acids. The CDR3 DNA follows: TGTGCCAGCACCCCTCCGGGGGGCGAGCAGTACTTC. It codes for CASTPPGGEQYF.

This chain connects TRBV27 to TRBJ2-7; TRBD2 might be the D (5 bases). In germline, CDR1 is MNHEY, CDR2 SMNVEV (reference sequence). The CDR3 runs 14 residues. Deletions cut 4 bases from V and 6 bases from J, with 16 bases between. The CDR3 here is CASSSAGPAGEQYF. CDR3 bases: TGTGCCAGCAGTTCCGCGGGCCCGGCGGGCGAGCAGTACTTC.

This chain joins TRBV7-8 and TRBJ2-7; 8 bases are a match to TRBD1. Germline CDR1 reads SGHVS; CDR2 reads FQNEAQ. The trim removed 1 base at V and 2 bases at J, leaving 10 bases unmatched. The CDR3 contains 17 residues. The CDR3 DNA is TGTGCCAGCAGCTTAGACCTGGGACAGGTATTGGCCTACGAGCAGTACTTC. This encodes CASSLDLGQVLAYEQYF. The variable domain in full, with the rest retrieved from reference TRBV7-8 and TRBJ2-7, is GAGVSQSPRYKVAKRGQDVALRCDPISGHVSLFWYQQALGQGPEFLTYFQNEAQLDKSGLPSDRFFAERPEGSVSTLKIQRTQQEDSAVYLCASSLDLGQVLAYEQYFGPGTRLTVT.